This T cell receptor (beta chain) was identified during a study of control samples from healthy donors and cancer patients. V gave up 5 bases and J gave up 1 base, with 12 bases separating them. The CDR3 sequence is 15 residues long. Germline V gives CDR1 LNHDA, CDR2 SQIVND (reference sequence). Assay: immunoSEQ multiplex PCR; the TCRdb copy retains only in-frame clones and omits some. The sample records fewer than 200,000 clones, about 93% being singletons. This rearrangement joins TRBV19 to TRBJ1-3; D gene unclear. Specimen: blood. The origin of this receptor is a woman aged 60-70 years in good health. CDR3 in amino acids: CASSAGRLSGNTIYF. CDR3 sequence (DNA): TGTGCCAGTAGTGCGGGGAGGTTGTCTGGAAACACCATATATTTT.